This T cell receptor beta chain was documented in a study of shared clonotypes between healthy human individuals. Study summary: Serving as donors were two women and three men, whose ages spanned 18 to 49.

General observations from the study: What limited the represented genetic and exposure-history diversity was the small number of donors.

This clone was seen a single time. Its antigen is currently unknown. Per the original data handling: Filtering of immunoSEQ junctional sequences could not match full-length read filtering. Repertoires were generated with immunoSEQ multiplex PCR, while TCRdb's copy carries only in-frame clones and drops some. D and trimming come from the DNA, and the V and J calls and clone size come from that table. The sample has 560,000 or so clones, roughly 96% seen once. CD8 cells classed as naive were CD45RO-negative and positively selected for CCR7, excluding terminally differentiated effector memory CD45RA+ cells. Germline V lookup: CDR1 MNHEY, CDR2 SMNVEV (reference sequence). V lost 1 base to trimming and J lost 5 bases, with 12 bases between them. CDR3 length equals 14 residues.

Material for sequencing was naive CD8+ T cells sorted from blood. This chain joins TRBV27 and TRBJ2-7; D call uncertain. The TCR sequence derives from a woman aged 30 to 39 in good health. CDR3 nucleotides: TGTGCCAGCAGTTTATTCTCGAGTCCGGACGAGCAGTACTTC. It translates to CASSLFSSPDEQYF.